This T cell receptor beta chain comes out of a study of CD8+ T cells in alopecia areata. Regarding the study as a whole: The study found tofacitinib significantly decreased scalp clonality and expanded CD8+ clones among the top 100.

The sample's treatment: oral pan-JAK inhibitor, 5-10 mg twice daily. Of note for this clone: What it recognizes is unknown.

Isolated RNA was reverse transcribed into cDNA used as the sequencing template. Data came from immunoSEQ multiplex PCR; TCRdb stores just in-frame clones and leaves some out. The sample lists 95,000 to 100,000 clones; approximately 60% were seen once. This TCR was sampled from a human donor with alopecia areata. The sample consisted of CD8+ T cells sorted from blood, taken at week 4, from a patient treated with tofacitinib.

The CDR3 DNA sequence: TGTGCCAGCAGCCCAACAGGGTTAGATACGCAGTATTTT. It codes for CASSPTGLDTQYF. This chain uses TRBV7-9 with TRBJ2-3; a weak D match, TRBD1 (6 bases). Trimming took off 5 bases at V and 5 bases at J, with 11 bases between the two ends. Germline CDR1 reads SEHNR; CDR2 reads FQNEAQ (reference sequence). The CDR3 is 13 residues long.